Given below is one T cell receptor beta chain in context. Antigen unknown. TCRdb's copy holds only in-frame clones and misses some; the assay was immunoSEQ multiplex PCR. In the table there are tens of thousands of clones, 87% of which are singletons. The CDR3 covers 13 residues. V was clipped by 11 bases and J by 0 bases; unmatched bases: 4. Germline values: CDR1 SGHAT, CDR2 FQNNGV. This entry comes from a study of lymphopenia after photon versus proton radiotherapy. Regarding the study as a whole: Photon-treated patients lost naive T cells and TCR diversity; proton-treated stayed stable.

The receptor was isolated from a man at least 80 years old with esophageal cancer. Sequencing was performed on peripheral blood, taken from a patient treated with proton-based radiotherapy. J is TRBJ2-1 and V is TRBV11-2, with TRBD1 matching 7 bases. CDR3 amino acids: CAGDSDSYNEQFF. The CDR3 DNA is TGTGCCGGGGACAGCGACTCCTACAATGAGCAGTTCTTC.